This T cell receptor beta chain was recovered during a study of T cell repertoires in cytomegalovirus infection. Study information: The authors used CMV epitopes that were HLA-C-restricted (recently identified) and HLA-B-restricted (well studied). Indicated by public TCR beta signatures were CMV infection and matching HLA type.

This clonotype has a count of ten or more. What it binds is unknown. Via MiXCR, TCRdb re-called the reads, giving one row per CDR3 protein. The sample includes roughly 350,000 distinct CDR3 sequences, roughly 36% of them seen just once. Trimming pared 5 bases from V and 3 bases from J, leaving 10 bases between. The CDR3 is 13 residues long. Germline V gene data show CDR1 as SGHTA and CDR2 as FQGNSA. The sequence came from a human donor in good health (CMV status not recorded). Some clones in this sample may be carry-over from other donors' samples. The chain uses TRBV7-2 and TRBJ1-2, with no clear D. The sample here was cultured PBMCs, taken from culture after CMV antigen stimulation. The CDR3 bases are TGTGCCAGCAGCCGACCGGTAGACTATGGCTACACCTTC. Encoded protein: CASSRPVDYGYTF.